Following are 15 T cell receptor beta chains from one sample sequenced in a study of radiotherapy plus CTLA-4 blockade in lung cancer. Assay: immunoSEQ multiplex PCR; the TCRdb copy retains only in-frame clones and omits some. Of 45,000 to 55,000 clones in the sample, approximately 79% were seen once. The source material was peripheral blood, sampled from a patient treated with radiotherapy plus ipilimumab. The source of these receptors is a human donor with non-small cell lung cancer who had stable disease on radiotherapy plus ipilimumab.

The chain recombines TRBV4-3 with TRBJ1-2; D gene uncertain. Germline V gene sequence: CDR1 LGHNA, CDR2 YSLEER. This CDR3 has 15 amino acids. The germline V and J ends were trimmed by 6 bases and 4 bases, with 18 bases remaining between them. The CDR3 DNA follows: TGCGCCAGCAGTCTCGAAGCAGGTTGGGTCTATGGCTACACCTTC. Protein product: CASSLEAGWVYGYTF.

This chain connects TRBV5-1 to TRBJ2-3, with TRBD1 identical over 7 bases. From germline, CDR1 is SGHRS and CDR2 YFSETQ. The CDR3 consists of 15 residues. After removal of 0 bases from V and 3 bases from J, the junction contained 4 bases not matched to a gene. In nucleotides, the CDR3 is TGCGCCAGCAGCTTGGCACAGGGGATGACAGATACGCAGTATTTT. Translation: CASSLAQGMTDTQYF.

The chain carries TRBV10-3 and TRBJ1-2; weak D call: TRBD1 (5 bases). CDR3 size: 12 residues. V lost 4 bases, J lost 4 bases, and 7 bases lay in between. The V gene's germline CDR1 is ENHRY and CDR2 SYGVKD. For the CDR3, the DNA is TGTGCCATCAGTGCCGACAGCTATGGCTACACCTTC. It is translated as CAISADSYGYTF.

This clone showed up just a few times. The chain couples TRBV27 to TRBJ2-7, with D perhaps TRBD1 (6 bases). This CDR3 has 15 amino acids. CDR1 and CDR2 from the germline V gene are MNHEY and SMNVEV (reference sequence). Trimming removed 5 bases from V and 7 bases from J, with 21 bases in between. The DNA of the CDR3 is TGTGCCAGCAGTCCAGCCCCCTACAGGGTTGGTGAGCAGTACGTC. This codes for CASSPAPYRVGEQYV.

This chain connects TRBV6-1 to TRBJ1-4, with 7 positions matching TRBD1. The J segment lost 7 bases and the V segment lost 5 bases, leaving 7 bases of the junction unmatched. The germline V gene has CDR1 MNHNS and CDR2 SASEGT. The CDR3 runs to 14 residues. CDR3 region: CASSIDRVIEKLFF. In nucleotides, the CDR3 is TGTGCCAGCAGTATAGACAGGGTGATTGAAAAACTGTTTTTT.

J is TRBJ1-5 and V is TRBV21-1. TRBV21-1 is termed a pseudogene. This CDR3 contains 17 residues. The CDR3 DNA reads TGTGCCAGCAGCCTGGTGGAGGCAGGCAATAGCAATCAGCCCCAGCATTTT. It encodes CASSLVEAGNSNQPQHF.

J is TRBJ1-5 and V is TRBV7-9; a possible D gene is TRBD1 (5 bases). CDR1 is SEHNR and CDR2 is FQNEAQ in the germline V gene (reference sequence). The CDR3 is 14 amino acids. V lost 0 bases and J 2 bases, leaving 5 bases between the germline ends. The CDR3 DNA reads TGTGCCAGCAGCTTAGCAGGGGGCAATCAGCCCCAGCATTTT. Translation: CASSLAGGNQPQHF.

The chain joins TRBV7-2 to TRBJ2-3, with D perhaps being TRBD1 or TRBD2 (6 bases each). From germline, CDR1 is SGHTA and CDR2 FQGNSA. This CDR3 is built from 13 residues. The germline V and J ends were trimmed by 5 bases and 4 bases, with 10 bases remaining between them. DNA for the CDR3: TGTGCCAGCAGCCGGGGGCTCGCAGATACGCAGTATTTT. Translation gives CASSRGLADTQYF.

The V and J genes are TRBV5-7 and TRBJ2-5, with D perhaps matching TRBD2 (5 bases). TRBV5-7 is an open reading frame, and its role is uncertain. The length of the CDR3 is 15 residues. Trimming stripped 4 bases from V and 2 bases from J, with 15 bases between. DNA for the CDR3: TGTGCCAGCAGCCCGCGGGTGGGGTGGCAAGAGACCCAGTACTTC. Translated: CASSPRVGWQETQYF.

DNA of the CDR3: TGTGCCAGCAGCTCCGGGACAGGCGGAAAAAATTCACCCCTCCACTTT. Its translation: CASSSGTGGKNSPLHF. This chain uses TRBV5-4 with TRBJ1-6, with 8 bases lining up with TRBD1. Germline lookup yields CDR1 SGHNT and CDR2 YYREEE (reference sequence). CDR3 length: 16 amino acids. V trimming: 3 bases; J trimming: 7 bases; junction bases outside the gene matches: 9.

The genes are TRBV5-1 and TRBJ1-1; possibly TRBD1 for D (5 bases). V lost 5 bases to trimming and J lost 5 bases, with 13 bases between them. CDR3 length: 13 amino acids. CDR1 and CDR2 from the germline V gene are SGHRS and YFSETQ. This CDR3 reads CASSPEGVTEAFF. For the CDR3, the DNA is TGCGCCAGCAGTCCCGAAGGGGTTACTGAAGCTTTCTTT.

This chain's CDR3 is CSALTVRGYTF. The DNA of the CDR3 is TGCAGCGCCCTGACAGTGAGGGGCTACACCTTC. This chain joins TRBV29-1 and TRBJ1-2; maybe TRBD1 (5 bases). Between the trimmed V and J ends, which lost 7 bases and 8 bases, there was a span of 14 bases. The CDR3 runs to 11 residues. CDR1 and CDR2 from the germline V gene are SQVTM and ANQGSEA.

The rearrangement uses TRBV7-6 and TRBJ2-3; 11 bases agree with TRBD2. CDR3 length equals 16 residues. Germline CDR1 is SGHVS and CDR2 is FNYEAQ. With 5 bases clipped from V and 0 bases from J, the junction kept 4 bases outside the gene matches. Written as DNA, the CDR3 is TGTGCCAGCAGCGAAGGACTAGCGGGTAGCACAGATACGCAGTATTTT. Amino acid sequence: CASSEGLAGSTDTQYF.

This clone has more than one count but fewer than ten. V usage is TRBV6-5 and J usage is TRBJ2-2; no clear D. The germline V and J ends were trimmed by 6 bases and 7 bases, with 6 bases remaining between them. CDR1 and CDR2 from the germline V gene are MNHEY and SVGAGI. This CDR3 comprises 11 residues. The CDR3 protein is CASRLVGELFF. In DNA, the CDR3 is TGTGCCAGCAGACTTGTCGGGGAGCTGTTTTTT.

Only a few counts were recorded for this clone. This sequence joins TRBV5-8 and TRBJ2-7; 12 positions agree with TRBD2. Per germline, CDR1 SGHTS and CDR2 YDEGEE. V gave up 4 bases and J gave up 4 bases; unmatched junction bases: 9. CDR3 length: 16 residues. CDR3 loop: CASSQWTSGTFYEQYF. The DNA of the CDR3 is TGTGCCAGCAGCCAATGGACTAGCGGGACATTTTACGAGCAGTACTTC.